The 12 T cell receptor beta chains presented below share a single source sample, sequenced in a study of T cells in Graves' hyperthyroidism and ophthalmopathy (dated 2019 in TCRdb). Receptor libraries were prepared by multiplex PCR. These reads were obtained on an Illumina HiSeq 2000. TCR beta CDR3 regions were amplified from RNA transcripts. The TCR CDR3 was subjected to a first round of RT-PCR using the HTBI primer set and the Qiagen OneStep RT-PCR kit. TCRdb applied fastp at Q25 and MiXCR to the public reads, then kept only in-frame beta chains. Rows with one shared CDR3 protein collapse into an entry with the most common genes and DNA. This sample gives over 250,000 distinct CDR3 sequences in total; 20% to 30% of them show up just once. The ten largest account for around 28% of the sample. Sequences were obtained from blood. The source is a man aged 40-49 years with Graves' hyperthyroidism that later progressed to Graves' ophthalmopathy.

In this sample, this clonotype turned up many times. The chain links TRBV6-5 to TRBJ2-7; no definite D call. CDR1 and CDR2 (germline): MNHEY, SVGAGI. Trimming stripped 0 bases from V and 0 bases from J, with 18 bases between. The CDR3 is made up of 18 amino acids. The CDR3 loop is CASSYSRGNFESSYEQYF. The CDR3 DNA reads TGTGCCAGCAGTTACTCGAGAGGCAACTTCGAGAGCTCCTACGAGCAGTACTTC.

This clonotype has just a few counts. The chain joins TRBV7-9 to TRBJ1-1; D may be TRBD1 (5 bases). The CDR3 is 15 residues long. Germline V gives CDR1 SEHNR, CDR2 FQNEAQ (reference sequence). V was trimmed by 5 bases and J by 0 bases, leaving 13 bases between them. In DNA, the CDR3 is TGTGCCAGCAGCGGCTCCGGGACGGTGAACACTGAAGCTTTCTTT. Its protein is CASSGSGTVNTEAFF. The variable domain in full, with the rest retrieved from reference TRBV7-9 and TRBJ1-1, is DTGVSQNPRHKITKRGQNVTFRCDPISEHNRLYWYRQTLGQGPEFLTYFQNEAQLEKSRLLSDRFSAERPKGSFSTLEIQRTEQGDSAMYLCASSGSGTVNTEAFFGQGTRLTVV.

This clonotype came up many times. The rearrangement uses TRBV2 and TRBJ1-1, with D uncertain. CDR1 and CDR2 from the germline V gene are SNHLY and FYNNEI. CDR3 length equals 12 residues. Trimming shortened V by 8 bases and J by 1 base, and 8 bases separated the two germline ends. The CDR3 sequence: CASGVRNTEAFF. CDR3 coding DNA: TGTGCCAGCGGGGTAAGGAACACTGAAGCTTTCTTT.

This clonotype was recorded at least ten times. The chain employs TRBV27 and TRBJ1-2, with D perhaps TRBD1 (5 bases). V lost 0 bases, J lost 3 bases, and 5 bases lay in between. Germline CDR1 reads MNHEY; CDR2 reads SMNVEV (reference sequence). The length of the CDR3 is 13 residues. CDR3: CASSLSGDYGYTF. The CDR3, as DNA: TGTGCCAGCAGTTTATCGGGGGACTATGGCTACACCTTC.

This clonotype appeared many times. The CDR3 coding sequence is TGTGCCAGCAGTTTACAGGAGACGAACACTGAAGCTTTCTTT. Amino acids: CASSLQETNTEAFF. The gene calls are TRBV12-3 or TRBV12-4 and TRBJ1-1; D call uncertain. The ends were cut back, 2 bases at V and 1 base at J, with 8 bases in the middle. CDR3 length: 14 amino acids.

This clonotype was detected only once. The chain couples TRBV20-1 to TRBJ2-7; TRBD2 is a possible D gene (6 bases). Germline values: CDR1 DFQATT, CDR2 SNEGSKA (reference sequence). V was trimmed by 0 bases and J by 3 bases, leaving 15 bases between them. The CDR3 extends over 15 amino acids. For the CDR3, the DNA is TGCAGTGCTAGAGATCGCGGGACTTTAGACTACGAGCAGTACTTC. This encodes CSARDRGTLDYEQYF.

This clonotype has at least ten counts. The chain links TRBV28 to TRBJ1-1; the D is unclear. Germline V CDR1 and CDR2: MDHEN, SYDVKM. The CDR3 is 14 residues long. V was pared by 2 bases and J by 11 bases, with 18 bases between. Here the CDR3 reads CASSLGFSGGWAFF. In DNA form, the CDR3 reads TGTGCCAGCAGTTTAGGTTTTAGCGGCGGGTGGGCTTTCTTT.

V usage is TRBV27 and J usage is TRBJ2-4, with D possibly being TRBD2 (6 bases). Germline assignment: CDR1 MNHEY and CDR2 SMNVEV (reference sequence). The CDR3 contains 15 residues. V was shortened by 1 base and J by 0 bases, with 7 bases between the two germline ends. The CDR3: CASSLWGEAKNIQYF. The CDR3 DNA is TGTGCCAGCAGTTTATGGGGGGAAGCCAAAAACATTCAGTACTTC.

The rearrangement joins TRBV5-1 to TRBJ2-7; tentative D call: TRBD1 (6 bases). CDR3 length equals 15 residues. V was clipped by 0 bases and J by 6 bases, with 16 bases between them. Germline-derived CDR1 and CDR2 are SGHRS and YFSETQ. The CDR3 here is CASSLGTVISGEQYF. The CDR3 coding sequence is TGCGCCAGCAGCTTGGGGACAGTTATCTCCGGCGAGCAGTACTTC.

The rearrangement joins TRBV28 to TRBJ2-2; 9 bases are shared with TRBD1. The CDR3 is 15 amino acids. J gave up 4 bases and V 5 bases, and 5 bases lay outside the gene matches. Germline values: CDR1 MDHEN, CDR2 SYDVKM. CDR3 nucleotide sequence: TGTGCCAGCAGTCGTCGGGACAGGGTCACCGGGGAGCTGTTTTTT. Translation: CASSRRDRVTGELFF.

In its sample, this clonotype was seen a few times. The rearrangement links TRBV28 to TRBJ1-1; D remains unclear. The length of the CDR3 is 14 residues. V was pared by 5 bases and J by 1 base, with 11 bases between. Germline loops: CDR1 MDHEN, CDR2 SYDVKM. Here the CDR3 reads CASSARTENTEAFF. The CDR3 DNA reads as TGTGCCAGCAGTGCGCGAACAGAGAACACTGAAGCTTTCTTT.

The chain couples TRBV6-1 to TRBJ2-4, with D unclear. This CDR3 is 13 amino acids long. Germline V lookup: CDR1 MNHNS, CDR2 SASEGT. Deletions cut 8 bases from V and 3 bases from J, with 11 bases between. The CDR3 region is CASGRQLKNIQYF. The CDR3 bases are TGTGCCAGCGGAAGGCAGCTCAAAAACATTCAGTACTTC.